The clone carrying this T cell receptor beta chain was seen a handful of times. Its antigen remains unknown. Study-wide findings and caveats: Tumor Tregs overlapped most with tumor, then blood, naive CD4+ cells. Larger-cohort validation covered only one TCR beta V-J rearrangement.

With 4 bases removed from V and 5 bases from J, the gap between germline ends came to 14 bases. This CDR3 region has 15 residues. CDR1 KGHDR and CDR2 SFDVKD come from the germline V gene. Full-length variable regions came from constant-region reverse primers plus semi-nested Nested Universal Primer A PCR. TCRdb reprocessed the 5' RACE reads via MiXCR and lists one record per CDR3 protein. This sample has roughly 42,000 distinct CDR3 sequences, with approximately 28% found just once. Sequencing input: tumor-infiltrating memory CD4+ T cells sorted from the breast tumor. Documented subset: memory CD4+ T cells, CD4+CD45RO+CD25-. This chain connects TRBV24-1 to TRBJ2-1; D is uncertain. The receptor was derived from a female donor with breast cancer. The CDR3 DNA follows: TGTGCCACCAGTGACGTTGGAGTAGGTGACAATGAGCAGTTCTTC. Amino acid sequence: CATSDVGVGDNEQFF.